Below, 21 T cell receptor beta chains from the same sample are listed, as sequenced in a study of technical replicates of blood from a few donors. Assay: immunoSEQ multiplex PCR; the TCRdb copy retains only in-frame clones and omits some. Of just over 95,000 clones in the sample, about 94% were seen once. Sequenced material: T cells isolated from PBMCs. The source of these receptors is a human donor in good health.

This CDR3 reads CSVGNAYRGDTEAFF. The CDR3, as DNA: TGCAGCGTTGGAAATGCCTACAGGGGGGACACTGAAGCTTTCTTT. The chain links TRBV29-1 to TRBJ1-1; 8 bases fit TRBD1. The length of the CDR3 is 15 residues. The V gene end was trimmed by 4 bases and the J gene end by 3 bases; junction bases not matched to a gene: 10. Germline CDR1 SQVTM, CDR2 ANQGSEA.

The J gene is TRBJ2-2, the V gene TRBV27, with 8 bases fitting TRBD1. The CDR3 extends over 17 amino acids. Germline lookup yields CDR1 MNHEY and CDR2 SMNVEV (reference sequence). J was trimmed by 4 bases and V by 6 bases; bases with no gene match: 13. CDR3 sequence reads: CASRRLGQGRGTGELFF. CDR3 nucleotides: TGTGCCAGCAGACGCCTCGGACAGGGACGTGGCACCGGGGAGCTGTTTTTT.

This clone has a single count. The chain recombines TRBV5-1 with TRBJ2-5, with a weak D call TRBD2 (5 bases). Germline CDR1 reads SGHRS; CDR2 reads YFSETQ. The CDR3 extends over 13 amino acids. Trimming removed 4 bases at V and 4 bases at J, with 11 bases between. CDR3 amino acids: CASSPGRGETQYF. CDR3 coding DNA: TGCGCCAGCAGCCCCGGCCGGGGAGAGACCCAGTACTTC.

This chain uses TRBV6-1 with TRBJ2-7; 7 bases map to TRBD1. The germline V gene has CDR1 MNHNS and CDR2 SASEGT. V was clipped by 1 base and J by 7 bases; unmatched bases: 7. The CDR3 covers 14 residues. This CDR3 reads CASSEVGTVREQYF. CDR3 DNA sequence: TGTGCCAGCAGTGAAGTAGGGACAGTAAGGGAGCAGTACTTC.

The J gene is TRBJ1-4, the V gene TRBV7-6; no definite D call. V lost 5 bases to trimming and J lost 4 bases, with 11 bases between them. This CDR3 region has 14 residues. Germline CDR1 is SGHVS and CDR2 is FNYEAQ. As DNA, the CDR3 is TGTGCCAGCAGCCTGCGACGGGATAATGAAAAACTGTTTTTT. Protein sequence: CASSLRRDNEKLFF. Using reference TRBV7-6 and TRBJ1-4 for the parts outside the CDR3, the full variable domain is GAGVSQSPRYKVTKRGQDVALRCDPISGHVSLYWYRQALGQGPEFLTYFNYEAQQDKSGLPNDRFSAERPEGSISTLTIQRTEQRDSAMYRCASSLRRDNEKLFFGSGTQLSVL.

The chain uses TRBV28 and TRBJ2-7; 7 bases line up with TRBD2. There are 21 residues in the CDR3. V trimming: 4 bases; J trimming: 4 bases; junction bases outside the gene matches: 28. CDR1 is MDHEN, CDR2 SYDVKM, per germline. This CDR3 is CASSYRFLSITGRESLYEQYF. DNA of the CDR3: TGTGCCAGCAGTTACCGATTCCTTTCGATCACGGGGCGGGAGTCCCTTTACGAGCAGTACTTC.

The gene calls are TRBV4-1 and TRBJ1-5; D may be TRBD1 (6 bases). The CDR3 is 16 residues long. Germline CDR1 and CDR2: MGHRA and YSYEKL. With 4 bases removed from V and 3 bases from J, the gap between germline ends came to 16 bases. The CDR3, as DNA: TGCGCCAGCAGCCTAGGGACACTTACCCCCAATCAGCCCCAGCATTTT. Translated: CASSLGTLTPNQPQHF.

This clone appeared once. The CDR3 bases are TGTGCCAGCAGCTTTTCTTCAGGAAATAATTCACCCCTCCACTTT. This encodes CASSFSSGNNSPLHF. V and J are TRBV11-2 and TRBJ1-6, with D unclear. The germline V gene encodes CDR1 SGHAT and CDR2 FQNNGV. The CDR3 extends over 15 amino acids. Trimming left V 3 bases short and J 5 bases short, with 11 bases between.

The chain is built from TRBV9 and TRBJ2-5, with 7 bases lining up with TRBD2. The CDR3 runs to 15 residues. J lost 3 bases, V lost 3 bases, and 8 bases had no gene match. The V gene's germline CDR1 is SGDLS and CDR2 YYNGEE. The CDR3 loop reads CASSAGGGNEETQYF. The CDR3 DNA is TGTGCCAGCAGCGCTGGGGGGGGAAACGAAGAGACCCAGTACTTC.

The chain joins TRBV19 to TRBJ2-5; D is ambiguous. V lost 2 bases and J lost 1, with 11 bases in between. CDR1 is LNHDA and CDR2 is SQIVND in the germline V gene (reference sequence). The CDR3 totals 15 residues. The CDR3 nucleotides are TGTGCCAGTAGTATAATGCCCGGTATCCAAGAGACCCAGTACTTC. Amino acid sequence: CASSIMPGIQETQYF.

CDR3 sequence reads: CATQSGVTEAFF. The CDR3 DNA follows: TGTGCCACCCAATCAGGGGTCACTGAAGCTTTCTTT. This chain uses TRBV19 with TRBJ1-1, with D tentatively TRBD1 (6 bases). V lost 10 bases and J lost 4, with 13 bases in between. The CDR3 contains 12 residues. CDR1 LNHDA and CDR2 SQIVND come from the germline V gene (reference sequence).

The chain employs TRBV5-1 and TRBJ2-1, with a tentative D call TRBD1 (6 bases). The ends were cut back, 4 bases at V and 5 bases at J, with 13 bases in the middle. Per germline, CDR1 SGHRS and CDR2 YFSETQ. This CDR3 region has 14 residues. CDR3 amino acids: CASSLITGNNEQFF. CDR3 sequence (DNA): TGCGCCAGCAGCCTAATCACAGGGAACAATGAGCAGTTCTTC.

The rearrangement joins TRBV9 to TRBJ2-3, with TRBD2 as a possible D gene (5 bases). The CDR3 runs to 14 residues. V lost 2 bases, J lost 5 bases, and 12 bases lay in between. Germline V gene lookup returns CDR1 SGDLS and CDR2 YYNGEE. The CDR3: CASSVAGFGDTQYF. As DNA, the CDR3 is TGTGCCAGCAGCGTGGCGGGTTTCGGAGATACGCAGTATTTT.

The chain couples TRBV9 to TRBJ2-1; 12 nucleotides match TRBD2. CDR1 and CDR2 from the germline V gene are SGDLS and YYNGEE. The CDR3 has 17 amino acids. V lost 2 bases and J lost 10; bases outside the gene matches: 13. This CDR3 is CASSVPGLAGSGGEQFF. As DNA, the CDR3 is TGTGCCAGCAGCGTCCCGGGACTAGCGGGTTCAGGGGGCGAGCAGTTCTTC.

V and J are TRBV10-3 and TRBJ1-5, with a tentative D call TRBD1 (6 bases). CDR3 size: 15 residues. Trimming removed 0 bases at V and 2 bases at J, with 8 bases between. The germline V gene has CDR1 ENHRY and CDR2 SYGVKD. CDR3 DNA sequence: TGTGCCATCAGTGAGTCAAGGACAGGCAATCAGCCCCAGCATTTT. It yields the protein CAISESRTGNQPQHF.

The chain joins TRBV7-2 to TRBJ2-2; D possibly corresponds to TRBD2 (6 bases). Germline assignment: CDR1 SGHTA and CDR2 FQGNSA. Trimming shortened V by 2 bases and J by 5 bases, and 18 bases separated the two germline ends. This CDR3 has 17 amino acids. CDR3 region: CASSLPLAGGRTGELFF. Here the CDR3 DNA reads TGTGCCAGCAGCTTACCACTAGCCGGCGGGCGGACCGGGGAGCTGTTTTTT. The full variable domain, rest sourced from reference TRBV7-2 and TRBJ2-2, is GAGVSQSPSNKVTEKGKDVELRCDPISGHTALYWYRQSLGQGLEFLIYFQGNSAPDKSGLPSDRFSAERTGGSVSTLTIQRTQQEDSAVYLCASSLPLAGGRTGELFFGEGSRLTVL.

This chain connects TRBV5-6 to TRBJ2-1, with TRBD1 as a possible D gene (5 bases). Germline CDR1 is SGHDT and CDR2 is YYEEEE. Trimming shortened V by 1 base and J by 8 bases, and 13 bases separated the two germline ends. The CDR3 covers 14 residues. CDR3 region: CASSLRQPWDEQFF. CDR3 bases: TGTGCCAGCAGCTTGCGACAGCCATGGGATGAGCAGTTCTTC.

As concerns this clone: Additional DNA sequences in this sample encode the identical CDR3. This sequence joins TRBV30 and TRBJ1-5, with 8 nucleotides matching TRBD1. Germline CDR1 is GTSNPN and CDR2 is SVGIG (reference sequence). The CDR3 has 14 amino acids. V was pared by 0 bases and J by 2 bases, with 0 bases of the junction left unmatched. The CDR3 bases are TGTGCCTGGAGTGTACAGGGGGGCAATCAGCCCCAGCATTTT. Its protein is CAWSVQGGNQPQHF. Based on the CDR3 plus reference TRBV30 and TRBJ1-5, the full variable domain is SQTIHQWPATLVQPVGSPLSLECTVEGTSNPNLYWYRQAAGRGLQLLFYSVGIGQISSEVPQNLSASRPQDRQFILSSKKLLLSDSGFYLCAWSVQGGNQPQHFGDGTRLSIL.

The chain links TRBV15 to TRBJ2-1; D not resolved. The CDR3 runs 14 residues. Germline V lookup: CDR1 LNHNV, CDR2 YYDKDF (reference sequence). Trimming removed 7 bases at V and 0 bases at J, with 10 bases between. The CDR3 region is CATTLVSSYNEQFF. The DNA of the CDR3 is TGTGCCACCACCCTAGTGAGCTCCTACAATGAGCAGTTCTTC. The variable domain in full, completed from reference TRBV15 and TRBJ2-1, reads DAMVIQNPRYQVTQFGKPVTLSCSQTLNHNVMYWYQQKSSQAPKLLFHYYDKDFNNEADTPDNFQSRRPNTSFCFLDIRSPGLGDTAMYLCATTLVSSYNEQFFGPGTRLTVL.

The V gene is TRBV6-5, the J gene TRBJ2-7; D is unresolved. CDR3 length equals 15 residues. The V gene lost 2 bases and the J gene lost 2 bases, with 13 bases spanning the gap. Germline-derived CDR1 and CDR2 are MNHEY and SVGAGI. CDR3 nucleotides: TGTGCCAGCAGTTACAGCGAATTCCAAGCCTACGAGCAGTACTTC. It specifies CASSYSEFQAYEQYF.

The chain couples TRBV5-4 to TRBJ1-1; 9 nucleotides align to TRBD1. The germline V gene encodes CDR1 SGHNT and CDR2 YYREEE (reference sequence). The CDR3 consists of 15 residues. Losses at the gene ends were 0 bases for V and 4 bases for J; bases not matched to a gene: 4. The CDR3 is CASSLGGQGRTEAFF. CDR3 coding DNA: TGTGCCAGCAGCTTGGGGGGACAGGGACGCACTGAAGCTTTCTTT.